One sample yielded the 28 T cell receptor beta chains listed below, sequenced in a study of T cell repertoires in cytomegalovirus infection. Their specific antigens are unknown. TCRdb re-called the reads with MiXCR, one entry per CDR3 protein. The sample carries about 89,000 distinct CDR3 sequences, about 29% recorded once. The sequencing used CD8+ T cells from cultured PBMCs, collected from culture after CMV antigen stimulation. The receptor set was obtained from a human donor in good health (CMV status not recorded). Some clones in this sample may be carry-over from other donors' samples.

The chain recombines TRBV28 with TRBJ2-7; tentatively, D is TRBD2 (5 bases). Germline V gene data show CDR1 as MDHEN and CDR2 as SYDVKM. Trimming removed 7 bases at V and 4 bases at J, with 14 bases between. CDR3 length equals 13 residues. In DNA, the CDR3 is TGTGCCAGCACCCTAGGAGGCATTTACGAGCAGTACTTC. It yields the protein CASTLGGIYEQYF.

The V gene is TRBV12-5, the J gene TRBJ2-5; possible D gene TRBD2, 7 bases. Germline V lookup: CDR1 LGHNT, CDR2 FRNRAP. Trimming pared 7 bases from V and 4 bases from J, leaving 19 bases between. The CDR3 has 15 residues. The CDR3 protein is CASARTGGIGETQYF. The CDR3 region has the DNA TGTGCTAGTGCCCGGACGGGGGGCATTGGAGAGACCCAGTACTTC.

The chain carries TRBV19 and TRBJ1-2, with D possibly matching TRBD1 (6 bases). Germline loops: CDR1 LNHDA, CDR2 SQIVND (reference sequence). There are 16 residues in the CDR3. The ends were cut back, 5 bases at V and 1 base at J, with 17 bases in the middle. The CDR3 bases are TGTGCCAGTAGTTTGATCCTCCAGGGGTATAACTATGGCTACACCTTC. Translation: CASSLILQGYNYGYTF.

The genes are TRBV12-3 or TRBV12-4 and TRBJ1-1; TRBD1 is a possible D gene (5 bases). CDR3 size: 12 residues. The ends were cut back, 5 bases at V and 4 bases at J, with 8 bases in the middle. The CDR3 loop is CASSPDSTEAFF. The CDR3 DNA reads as TGTGCCAGCAGTCCCGACAGCACTGAAGCTTTCTTT.

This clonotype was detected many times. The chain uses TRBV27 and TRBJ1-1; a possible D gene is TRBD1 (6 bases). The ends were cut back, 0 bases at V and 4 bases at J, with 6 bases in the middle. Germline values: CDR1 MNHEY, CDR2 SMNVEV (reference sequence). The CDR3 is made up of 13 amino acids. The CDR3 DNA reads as TGTGCCAGCAGTTTATCCAGGGGCACTGAAGCTTTCTTT. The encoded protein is CASSLSRGTEAFF.

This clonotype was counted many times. The CDR3 DNA reads TGTGCCAGCAGCTTACCCTACGAAAAACTGTTTTTT. Amino acid sequence: CASSLPYEKLFF. The V gene is TRBV5-5, the J gene TRBJ1-4; unclear D gene. Trimming left V 2 bases short and J 8 bases short, with 7 bases between. Germline V gene data show CDR1 as SGHKS and CDR2 as YYEKEE (reference sequence). The CDR3 extends over 12 amino acids.

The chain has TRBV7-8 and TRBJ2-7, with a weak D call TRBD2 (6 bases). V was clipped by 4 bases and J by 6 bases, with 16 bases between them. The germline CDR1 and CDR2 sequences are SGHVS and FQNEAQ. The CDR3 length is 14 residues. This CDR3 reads CASSSRGAGVEQYF. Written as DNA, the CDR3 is TGTGCCAGCAGCTCCCGCGGGGCGGGCGTCGAGCAGTACTTC.

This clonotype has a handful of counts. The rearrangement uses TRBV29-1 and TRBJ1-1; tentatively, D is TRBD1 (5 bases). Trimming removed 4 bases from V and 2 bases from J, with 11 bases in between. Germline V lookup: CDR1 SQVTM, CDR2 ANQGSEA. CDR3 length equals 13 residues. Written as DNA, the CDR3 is TGCAGCGTTGTAGGGACCACTAACACTGAAGCTTTCTTT. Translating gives CSVVGTTNTEAFF.

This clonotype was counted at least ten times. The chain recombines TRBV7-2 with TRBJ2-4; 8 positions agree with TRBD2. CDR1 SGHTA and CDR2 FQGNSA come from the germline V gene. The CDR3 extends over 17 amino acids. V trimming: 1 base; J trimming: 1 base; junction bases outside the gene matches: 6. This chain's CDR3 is CASSLVASGSAKNIQYF. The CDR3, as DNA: TGTGCCAGCAGCTTAGTGGCTAGCGGGTCTGCCAAAAACATTCAGTACTTC.

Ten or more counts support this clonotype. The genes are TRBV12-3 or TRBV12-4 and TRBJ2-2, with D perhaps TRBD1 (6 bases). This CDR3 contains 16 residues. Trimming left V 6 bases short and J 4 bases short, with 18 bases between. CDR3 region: CASSGTLTGITGELFF. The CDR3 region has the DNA TGTGCCAGCAGCGGTACCCTCACAGGGATCACCGGGGAGCTGTTTTTT.

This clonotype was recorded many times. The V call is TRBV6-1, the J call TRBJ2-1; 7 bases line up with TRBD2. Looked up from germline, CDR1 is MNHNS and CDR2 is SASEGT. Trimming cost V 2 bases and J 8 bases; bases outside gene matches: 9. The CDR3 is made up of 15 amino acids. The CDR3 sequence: CASSELGGGRDEQFF. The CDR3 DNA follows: TGTGCCAGCAGTGAATTGGGCGGGGGAAGAGATGAGCAGTTCTTC.

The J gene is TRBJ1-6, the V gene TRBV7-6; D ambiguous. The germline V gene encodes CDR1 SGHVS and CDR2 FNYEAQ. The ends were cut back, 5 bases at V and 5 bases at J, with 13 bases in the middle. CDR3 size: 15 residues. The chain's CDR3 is CASSPGSWDNSPLHF. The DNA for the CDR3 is TGTGCCAGCAGCCCCGGATCTTGGGATAATTCACCCCTCCACTTT.

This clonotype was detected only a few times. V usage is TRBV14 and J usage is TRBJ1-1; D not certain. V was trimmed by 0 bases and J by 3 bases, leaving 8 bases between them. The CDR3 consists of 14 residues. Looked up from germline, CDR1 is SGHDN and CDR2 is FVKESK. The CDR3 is CASSQETAYTEAFF. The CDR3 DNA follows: TGTGCCAGCAGCCAAGAAACAGCGTACACTGAAGCTTTCTTT.

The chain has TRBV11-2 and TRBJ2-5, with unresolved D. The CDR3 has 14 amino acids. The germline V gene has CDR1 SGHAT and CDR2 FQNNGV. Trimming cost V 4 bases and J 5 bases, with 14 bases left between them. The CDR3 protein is CASSSSPQEETQYF. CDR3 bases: TGTGCCAGCAGCTCCTCTCCGCAAGAGGAGACCCAGTACTTC. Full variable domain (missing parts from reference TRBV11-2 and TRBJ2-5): EAGVAQSPRYKIIEKRQSVAFWCNPISGHATLYWYQQILGQGPKLLIQFQNNGVVDDSQLPKDRFSAERLKGVDSTLKIQPAKLEDSAVYLCASSSSPQEETQYFGPGTRLLVL.

For the CDR3, the DNA is TGTGCCAGCAGCTTAGATTGGGGGGGCATGGAGACCCAGTACTTC. Translating it yields CASSLDWGGMETQYF. V is TRBV7-6 and J is TRBJ2-5; D perhaps matches TRBD2 (7 bases). Per germline, CDR1 SGHVS and CDR2 FNYEAQ. CDR3 size: 15 residues. The V end lost 1 base, the J end lost 5 bases, and 14 bases lay between the germline ends.

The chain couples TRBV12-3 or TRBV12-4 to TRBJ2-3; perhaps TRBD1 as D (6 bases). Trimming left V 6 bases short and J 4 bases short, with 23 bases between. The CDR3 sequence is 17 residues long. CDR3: CASSLSESRGWADTQYF. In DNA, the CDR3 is TGTGCCAGCAGCTTGAGCGAGTCTAGGGGGTGGGCAGATACGCAGTATTTT.

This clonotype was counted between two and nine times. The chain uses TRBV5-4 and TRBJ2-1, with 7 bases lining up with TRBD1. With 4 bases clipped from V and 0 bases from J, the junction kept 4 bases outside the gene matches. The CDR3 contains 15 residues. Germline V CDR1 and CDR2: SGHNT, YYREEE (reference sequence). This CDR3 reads CASSGRTGSYNEQFF. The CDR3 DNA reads TGTGCCAGCAGCGGGCGGACAGGCTCCTACAATGAGCAGTTCTTC.

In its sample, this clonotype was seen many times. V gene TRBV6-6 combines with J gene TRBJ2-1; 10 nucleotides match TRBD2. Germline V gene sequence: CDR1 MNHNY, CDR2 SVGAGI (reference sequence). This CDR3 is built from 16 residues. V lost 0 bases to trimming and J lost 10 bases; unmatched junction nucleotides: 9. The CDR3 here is CASSYSLRLAGAEQFF. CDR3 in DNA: TGTGCCAGCAGTTACTCCCTGAGGCTAGCGGGGGCCGAGCAGTTCTTC.

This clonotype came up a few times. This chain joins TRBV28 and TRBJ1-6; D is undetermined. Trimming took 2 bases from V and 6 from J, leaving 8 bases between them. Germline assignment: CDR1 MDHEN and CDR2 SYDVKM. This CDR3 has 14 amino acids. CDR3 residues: CASSLDQVNSPLHF. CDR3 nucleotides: TGTGCCAGCAGTTTAGATCAGGTTAATTCACCCCTCCACTTT.

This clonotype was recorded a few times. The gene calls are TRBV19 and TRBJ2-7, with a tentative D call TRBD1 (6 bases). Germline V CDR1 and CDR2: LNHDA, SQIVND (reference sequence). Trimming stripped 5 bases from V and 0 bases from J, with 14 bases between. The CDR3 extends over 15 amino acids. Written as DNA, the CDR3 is TGTGCCAGTAGTGTTCAGGACAGCAGCTCCTACGAGCAGTACTTC. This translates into CASSVQDSSSYEQYF.

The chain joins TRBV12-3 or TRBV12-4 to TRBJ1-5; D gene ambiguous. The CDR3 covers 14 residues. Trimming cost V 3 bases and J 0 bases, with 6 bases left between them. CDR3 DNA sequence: TGTGCCAGCAGTTTCGACGATAGCAATCAGCCCCAGCATTTT. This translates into CASSFDDSNQPQHF.

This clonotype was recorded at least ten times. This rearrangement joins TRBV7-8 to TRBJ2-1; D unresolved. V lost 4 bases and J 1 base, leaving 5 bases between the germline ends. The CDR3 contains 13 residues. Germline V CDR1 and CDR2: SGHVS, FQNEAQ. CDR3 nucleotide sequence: TGTGCCAGCAGCTGGCGGTCCTACAATGAGCAGTTCTTC. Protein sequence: CASSWRSYNEQFF.

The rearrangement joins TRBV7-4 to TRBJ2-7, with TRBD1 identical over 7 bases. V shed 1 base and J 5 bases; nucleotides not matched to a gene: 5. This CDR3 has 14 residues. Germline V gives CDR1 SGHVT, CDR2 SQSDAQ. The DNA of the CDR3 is TGTGCCAGCAGCTTAGAGACAGGGTGGCACGAGCAGTACTTC. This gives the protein CASSLETGWHEQYF.

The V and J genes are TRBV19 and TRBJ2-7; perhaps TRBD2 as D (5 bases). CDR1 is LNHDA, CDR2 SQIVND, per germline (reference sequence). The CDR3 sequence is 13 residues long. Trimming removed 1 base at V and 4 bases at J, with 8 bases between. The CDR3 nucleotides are TGTGCCAGTAGTATAGGGACTGGATACGAGCAGTACTTC. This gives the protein CASSIGTGYEQYF.

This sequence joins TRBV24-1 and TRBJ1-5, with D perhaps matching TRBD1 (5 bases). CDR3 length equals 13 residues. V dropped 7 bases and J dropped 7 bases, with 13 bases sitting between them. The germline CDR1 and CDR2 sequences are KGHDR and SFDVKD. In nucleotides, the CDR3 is TGTGCCACCAGCGACAGAAATTCCCAGCCCCAGCATTTT. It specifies CATSDRNSQPQHF.

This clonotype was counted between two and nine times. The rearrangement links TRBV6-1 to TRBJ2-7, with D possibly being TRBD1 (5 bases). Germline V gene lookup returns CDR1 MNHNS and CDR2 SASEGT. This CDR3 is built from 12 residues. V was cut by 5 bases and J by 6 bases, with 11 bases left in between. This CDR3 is CASSLQVGEQYF. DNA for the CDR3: TGTGCCAGCAGTTTACAGGTCGGCGAGCAGTACTTC.

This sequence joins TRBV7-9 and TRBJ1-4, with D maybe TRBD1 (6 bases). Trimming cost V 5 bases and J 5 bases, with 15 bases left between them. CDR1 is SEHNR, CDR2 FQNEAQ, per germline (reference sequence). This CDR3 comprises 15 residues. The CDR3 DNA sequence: TGTGCCAGCAGCCCTAGAGCACAGGGCAATGAAAAACTGTTTTTT. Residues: CASSPRAQGNEKLFF. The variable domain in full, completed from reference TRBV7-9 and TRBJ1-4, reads DTGVSQNPRHKITKRGQNVTFRCDPISEHNRLYWYRQTLGQGPEFLTYFQNEAQLEKSRLLSDRFSAERPKGSFSTLEIQRTEQGDSAMYLCASSPRAQGNEKLFFGSGTQLSVL.

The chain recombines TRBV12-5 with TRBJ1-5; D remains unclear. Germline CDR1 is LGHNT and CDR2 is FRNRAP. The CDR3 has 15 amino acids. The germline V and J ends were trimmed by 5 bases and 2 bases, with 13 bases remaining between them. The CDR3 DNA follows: TGTGCTAGTGGTACCAACATTAACCGCAATCAGCCCCAGCATTTT. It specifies CASGTNINRNQPQHF.